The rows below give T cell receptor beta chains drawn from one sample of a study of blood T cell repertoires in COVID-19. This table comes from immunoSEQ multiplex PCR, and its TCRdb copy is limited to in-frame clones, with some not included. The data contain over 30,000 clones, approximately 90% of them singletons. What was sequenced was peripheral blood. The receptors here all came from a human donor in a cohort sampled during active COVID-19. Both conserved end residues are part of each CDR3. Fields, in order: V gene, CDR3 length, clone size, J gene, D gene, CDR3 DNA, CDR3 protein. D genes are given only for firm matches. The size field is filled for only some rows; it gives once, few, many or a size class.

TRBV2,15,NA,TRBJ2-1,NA,TGTGCCAGCCGAAGGTCGCGCGGGACTGCCAATGAGCAGTTCTTC,CASRRSRGTANEQFF
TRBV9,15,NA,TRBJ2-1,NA,TGTGCCAGCAGCGTAAGGGCAGGGTGGGTTGATGAGCAGTTCTTC,CASSVRAGWVDEQFF
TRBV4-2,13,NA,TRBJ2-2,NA,TGTGCCAGCAGCGCCAGGAACACCGGGGAGCTGTTTTTT,CASSARNTGELFF
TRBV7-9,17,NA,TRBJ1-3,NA,TGTGCCAGCAGCTACACACTACAGGGTGAATCTGGAAACACCATATATTTT,CASSYTLQGESGNTIYF
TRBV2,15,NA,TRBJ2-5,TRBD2,TGTGCCAGCAGTTTCTCTAGCGGGGCTCAAGAGACCCAGTACTTC,CASSFSSGAQETQYF
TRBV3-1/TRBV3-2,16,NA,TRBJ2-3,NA,TGTGCCAGCAGCCAAGATCGTCCGGGAGCATCTGATACGCAGTATTTT,CASSQDRPGASDTQYF
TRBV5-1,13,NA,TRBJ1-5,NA,TGCGCCAGCAGCTTGACAGGGTACCAGCCCCAGCATTTT,CASSLTGYQPQHF
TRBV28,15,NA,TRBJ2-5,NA,TGTGCCAGCAGTTTTCGGGGGGCTTTCGGCGAGACCCAGTACTTC,CASSFRGAFGETQYF
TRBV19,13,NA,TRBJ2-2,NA,TGTGCCAGTCAGTACGTGAACACCGGGGAGCTGTTTTTT,CASQYVNTGELFF
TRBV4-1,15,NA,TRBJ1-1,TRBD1,TGCGCCAGCAGCCAACCGACAGGGGCGAACACTGAAGCTTTCTTT,CASSQPTGANTEAFF
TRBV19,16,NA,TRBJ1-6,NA,TGTGCCAGTAGTACCGTCCCGAGCTCCTATAATTCACCCCTCCACTTT,CASSTVPSSYNSPLHF
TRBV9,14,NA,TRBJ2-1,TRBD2,TGTGCCAGCAGCGCTCAGCGGGGGCCGGGGGAGCAGTTCTTC,CASSAQRGPGEQFF
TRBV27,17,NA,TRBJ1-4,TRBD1,TGTGCCAGCAGCAGGGGGCGGGTCGTGGCAACTAATGAAAAACTGTTTTTT,CASSRGRVVATNEKLFF
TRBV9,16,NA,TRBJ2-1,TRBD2,TGTGCCAGCAGCATGTTACTAGCGGGGGACTACAATGAGCAGTTCTTC,CASSMLLAGDYNEQFF
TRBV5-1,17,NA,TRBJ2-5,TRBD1,TGCGCCAGCAGCGGCGGACAGGGGGCTTTTTCAGGAGAGACCCAGTACTTC,CASSGGQGAFSGETQYF
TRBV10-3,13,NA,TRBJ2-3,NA,TGTGCCAGTACTACCTCTAGCACAGATACGCAGTATTTT,CASTTSSTDTQYF
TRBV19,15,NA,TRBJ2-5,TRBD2,TGTGCCAGTAGTTATAGCGGGGGGCCCGGTGAGACCCAGTACTTC,CASSYSGGPGETQYF
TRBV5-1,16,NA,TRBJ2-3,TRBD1,TGCGCCAGCAGCTTGGCGGGACAGGGGCGCAGAGATACGCAGTATTTT,CASSLAGQGRRDTQYF
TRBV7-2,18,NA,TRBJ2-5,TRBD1,TGTGCCAGCAGCTTGGGACCCCGGACAGGGAGGCTCCAAGAGACCCAGTACTTC,CASSLGPRTGRLQETQYF
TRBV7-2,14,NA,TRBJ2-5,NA,TGTGCCAGCAGCTTAGAACCAGCGTTGGAGACCCAGTACTTC,CASSLEPALETQYF
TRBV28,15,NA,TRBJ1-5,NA,TGTGCCAGCAGTTTGTCGGCGGAGGGCAATCAGCCCCAGCATTTT,CASSLSAEGNQPQHF
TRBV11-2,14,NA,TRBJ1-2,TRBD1,TGTGCCAGCAGGAGAATTGGACAGGCCTATGGCTACACCTTC,CASRRIGQAYGYTF
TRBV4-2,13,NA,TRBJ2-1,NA,TGTGCCAGCAGCCCGACTAGTCTGGGTGAGCAGTTCTTC,CASSPTSLGEQFF
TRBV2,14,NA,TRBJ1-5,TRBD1,TGTGCCAGCAGTGGGACAGGGTTCGTCCAGCCCCAGCATTTT,CASSGTGFVQPQHF
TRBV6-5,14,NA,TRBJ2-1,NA,TGTGCCAGCACCATGAGTGGGAGTTCAGGTGAGCAGTTCTTC,CASTMSGSSGEQFF
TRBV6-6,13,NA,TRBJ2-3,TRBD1,TGTGCTACAGGGGGCGGGACCACAGATACGCAGTATTTT,CATGGGTTDTQYF
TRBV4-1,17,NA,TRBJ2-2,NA,TGCGCCAGCAGCCCAATCCCGCGGGGGCCAAACACCGGGGAGCTGTTTTTT,CASSPIPRGPNTGELFF
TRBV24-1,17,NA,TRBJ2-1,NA,TGTGCCACCAGTGACCACTCTAGCGTCGCCTCCTACAATGAGCAGTTCTTC,CATSDHSSVASYNEQFF
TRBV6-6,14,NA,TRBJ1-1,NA,TGTGCCAGCAGTTACTCGAGCGCGCGCACTGAAGCTTTCTTT,CASSYSSARTEAFF
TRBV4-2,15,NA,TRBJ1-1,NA,TGTGCCAGCAGCCCTCCCAGGGGAGATGGTACTGAAGCTTTCTTT,CASSPPRGDGTEAFF
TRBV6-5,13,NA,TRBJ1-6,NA,TGTGCCAGCAAGGGAGTCATTAATTCACCCCTCCACTTT,CASKGVINSPLHF
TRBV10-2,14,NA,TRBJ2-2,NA,TGCGCCAGCAGGGCGGGGGCCCACACCGGGGAGCTGTTTTTT,CASRAGAHTGELFF
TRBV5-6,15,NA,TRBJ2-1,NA,TGTGCCAGCAGCTCAAGAGCGAATACCTACAATGAGCAGTTCTTC,CASSSRANTYNEQFF
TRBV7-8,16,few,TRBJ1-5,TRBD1,TGTGCCAGCAGCTCTACTCCGGGACAGGGCAATCAGCCCCAGCATTTT,CASSSTPGQGNQPQHF
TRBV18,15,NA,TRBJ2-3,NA,TGTGCCAGCTCACCAACGACAGGCAGCACAGATACGCAGTATTTT,CASSPTTGSTDTQYF
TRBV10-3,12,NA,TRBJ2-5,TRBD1,TGTGCCATCAGTGAAGGGAGGACAGGGCTGTACTTC,CAISEGRTGLYF
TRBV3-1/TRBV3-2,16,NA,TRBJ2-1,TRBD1,TGTGCCAGCAGCCAAGCCGGGACAGGAATCTCCAACTGGTTGTTCTTC,CASSQAGTGISNWLFF
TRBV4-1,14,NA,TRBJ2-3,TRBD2,TGCGCCAGCAGCCCCAATAGCGGGGGGGAGCCGCAGTATTTT,CASSPNSGGEPQYF
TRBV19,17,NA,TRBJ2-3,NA,TGTGCCAGTAGTATAGCGTTTTGGCGGGGAAGGGCAGATACGCAGTATTTT,CASSIAFWRGRADTQYF
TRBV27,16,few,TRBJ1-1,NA,TGTGCCAGCGGAAAAACCCAGACAGTCATGAACACTGAAGCTTTCTTT,CASGKTQTVMNTEAFF